Listed here is a single TCR beta chain. No antigen is known for it. A read error may produce the germline difference seen at one junction end. Original methodology: Clinicopathological groups differed in CDR3, with these differences serving to build a distant-metastasis classifier for papillary thyroid cancer. TCRdb reanalyzed the PCR reads with MiXCR. The V and J calls and clone size are TCRdb's, not the authors'. Of 21,000 or so clones listed, 10% to 15% were seen once; the top ten hold around 22%. This sample is part of a study of metastatic and nonmetastatic thyroid tumors. Across the whole study: Samples came from malignant and benign thyroid patients, and repertoires were compared across blood and tumor or nodule tissue. Study results and limitations: A significant increase in TCR beta diversity was reportedly seen in malignant thyroid tumors relative to benign nodules, in blood and tumor.

Thyroid surgery was performed in patients who had received no treatment beforehand. The receptor was isolated from a female donor with papillary thyroid cancer or a benign thyroid nodule (not recorded which). Some clones in this sample may be carry-over from other donors' samples. Specimen: blood.

The CDR3 DNA follows: TGTGCCAGCAGCCTGGTCAGGGGGAGTCAGCCCCCGCATTTT. Translation gives CASSLVRGSQPPHF. J is TRBJ1-5 and V is TRBV7-9, with 7 bases lining up with TRBD1. There are 14 residues in the CDR3. Per the germline V gene, CDR1 is SEHNR and CDR2 is FQNEAQ (reference sequence). The complete variable domain, with remaining parts taken from reference TRBV7-9 and TRBJ1-5, reads DTGVSQNPRHKITKRGQNVTFRCDPISEHNRLYWYRQTLGQGPEFLTYFQNEAQLEKSRLLSDRFSAERPKGSFSTLEIQRTEQGDSAMYLCASSLVRGSQPPHFGDGTRLSIL.